These 14 T cell receptor beta chains originate from one sample sequenced in a study of cytomegalovirus exposure and HLA in healthy donors. The primer mix had 60 Vbeta and 13 Jbeta primers. The table came from immunoSEQ multiplex PCR; TCRdb's copy has only in-frame clones and leaves some out. Of about 130,000 clones listed, roughly 85% are singletons. Sample: PBMCs. These receptors all come from a boy between 10 and 17 years old in good health and CMV-seronegative.

The chain carries TRBV11-2 and TRBJ1-2; D might be TRBD1 (5 bases). Germline loops: CDR1 SGHAT, CDR2 FQNNGV. The V and J ends lost 3 bases and 5 bases respectively, with 10 bases between them. The CDR3 has 13 amino acids. The CDR3: CASSFRDYYGYTF. The CDR3 bases are TGTGCCAGCAGCTTCCGGGACTATTATGGCTACACCTTC.

The CDR3 reads CASSYSGTGDRQPQHF. The CDR3 coding sequence is TGTGCCAGCAGTTACTCCGGGACAGGGGATCGACAGCCCCAGCATTTT. V and J are TRBV6-6 and TRBJ1-5, with TRBD1 identical over 10 bases. Germline CDR1 reads MNHNY; CDR2 reads SVGAGI (reference sequence). This CDR3 has 16 residues. Losses at the gene ends were 0 bases for V and 7 bases for J; bases not matched to a gene: 6.

This clone was seen more than once but under ten times. The V call is TRBV7-9, the J call TRBJ1-1; TRBD1 matches at 9 bases. Germline V gives CDR1 SEHNR, CDR2 FQNEAQ (reference sequence). V shed 5 bases and J 0 bases; nucleotides not matched to a gene: 13. CDR3 size: 18 residues. As DNA, the CDR3 is TGTGCCAGCAGCCCCAAGGGACAGGGCCACCTTATGAACACTGAAGCTTTCTTT. This sequence encodes CASSPKGQGHLMNTEAFF.

The J gene is TRBJ1-1, the V gene TRBV6-6; possible D gene TRBD1, 5 bases. The CDR3 runs 14 residues. Trimming took 7 bases from V and 3 from J, leaving 15 bases between them. The germline V gene has CDR1 MNHNY and CDR2 SVGAGI (reference sequence). The CDR3 sequence: CASTLRGGDTEAFF. The CDR3 DNA reads as TGTGCCAGCACGTTACGGGGAGGGGACACTGAAGCTTTCTTT.

Comments on this clone: Within the sample, other DNA sequences also encode this same CDR3. The rearrangement uses TRBV5-4 and TRBJ1-1; 7 positions agree with TRBD1. The CDR3 length is 12 residues. The germline V gene has CDR1 SGHNT and CDR2 YYREEE (reference sequence). V shed 3 bases, J shed 6 bases, and the junction held 2 bases outside the gene matches. In DNA form, the CDR3 reads TGTGCCAGCAGCTCCACAGGGGCTGAAGCTTTCTTT. This codes for CASSSTGAEAFF.

This rearrangement joins TRBV6-5 to TRBJ2-3, with D maybe TRBD2 (6 bases). Germline V gives CDR1 MNHEY, CDR2 SVGAGI. The CDR3 contains 14 residues. Between the trimmed V and J ends, which lost 10 bases and 0 bases, there was a span of 14 bases. CDR3 protein: CATWGLPSTDTQYF. CDR3 DNA: TGTGCCACCTGGGGACTCCCCAGCACAGATACGCAGTATTTT.

The chain is built from TRBV6-5 and TRBJ2-1; 10 bases map to TRBD2. The ends lost 5 bases at V and 6 bases at J; junction bases unmatched: 7. This CDR3 region has 15 residues. In germline, CDR1 is MNHEY, CDR2 SVGAGI. CDR3 sequence reads: CASSPTSGTGNEQFF. The CDR3 DNA reads as TGTGCCAGCAGTCCCACTAGCGGGACGGGCAATGAGCAGTTCTTC.

The V call is TRBV7-8, the J call TRBJ2-1; the D gene is possibly TRBD2 (5 bases). CDR1 SGHVS and CDR2 FQNEAQ come from the germline V gene. The CDR3 length is 12 residues. V lost 1 base and J 7 bases, leaving 5 bases between the germline ends. CDR3 residues: CASSLGRNEQFF. The DNA of the CDR3 is TGTGCCAGCAGCTTAGGGAGGAATGAGCAGTTCTTC.

The rearrangement joins TRBV9 to TRBJ2-1; TRBD1 agrees at 7 bases. The junction had 14 bases not matched to a gene; V was cut back by 4 bases and J by 7 bases. Germline assignment: CDR1 SGDLS and CDR2 YYNGEE. There are 16 residues in the CDR3. This CDR3 is CASSPASGTASNEQFF. The CDR3, as DNA: TGTGCCAGCAGCCCAGCATCGGGGACAGCCTCGAATGAGCAGTTCTTC. The full variable domain, in which reference TRBV9 and TRBJ2-1 provide the parts outside the CDR3, is DSGVTQTPKHLITATGQRVTLRCSPRSGDLSVYWYQQSLDQGLQFLIQYYNGEERAKGNILERFSAQQFPDLHSELNLSSLELGDSALYFCASSPASGTASNEQFFGPGTRLTVL.

This chain uses TRBV11-2 with TRBJ1-5; 9 nucleotides align to TRBD1. The length of the CDR3 is 15 residues. V trimming: 5 bases; J trimming: 2 bases; junction bases outside the gene matches: 4. Germline loops: CDR1 SGHAT, CDR2 FQNNGV. The CDR3 sequence is CASSQDRGGNQPQHF. In DNA, the CDR3 is TGTGCCAGCAGCCAGGACAGGGGAGGCAATCAGCCCCAGCATTTT.

This clone was detected a few times. V usage is TRBV6-5 and J usage is TRBJ2-1; TRBD2 agrees at 10 bases. The CDR3 sequence is 16 residues long. The germline V gene encodes CDR1 MNHEY and CDR2 SVGAGI. V shed 0 bases and J 2 bases; nucleotides not matched to a gene: 1. For the CDR3, the DNA is TGTGCCAGCAGTTACTCAGCGGGAGGGCCCTACAATGAGCAGTTCTTC. It yields the protein CASSYSAGGPYNEQFF.

A few counts support this clone. The chain combines TRBV7-9 with TRBJ2-2; 11 bases agree with TRBD2. The trim removed 5 bases at V and 7 bases at J, leaving 9 bases unmatched. The length of the CDR3 is 16 residues. The V gene's germline CDR1 is SEHNR and CDR2 FQNEAQ (reference sequence). The DNA of the CDR3 is TGTGCCAGCAGCCCGGGGACTAGCGGAGCGGGCGGGGAGCTGTTTTTT. It is translated as CASSPGTSGAGGELFF.

The chain combines TRBV6-6 with TRBJ2-1, with 14 bases aligning to TRBD2. CDR1 is MNHNY, CDR2 SVGAGI, per germline (reference sequence). V lost 4 bases to trimming and J lost 6 bases; unmatched junction nucleotides: 5. CDR3 length: 16 residues. DNA for the CDR3: TGTGCCAGCAGTTTCCCCGGGACTAGCGGGAGCAATGAGCAGTTCTTC. Protein sequence: CASSFPGTSGSNEQFF.

The chain uses TRBV20-1 and TRBJ1-2, with 7 bases matching TRBD1. The CDR3 has 11 amino acids. Trimming at V came to 5 bases and at J to 6 bases, leaving 3 bases not matched to a gene. Germline CDR1 is DFQATT and CDR2 is SNEGSKA (reference sequence). The CDR3 region is CSAPRGHGYTF. In DNA form, the CDR3 reads TGCAGTGCTCCAAGGGGGCATGGCTACACCTTC.